These 21 T cell receptor beta chains were all obtained from the same sample, sequenced in a study of memory CD4+ T cells and cytomegalovirus serostatus. TCRdb keeps only in-frame clones here, not all; method: immunoSEQ multiplex PCR. Here the sample spans about 82,000 clones, over 80% being singletons. The sort gate was single viable CD3+CD4+CD8-CD45RO+ cells for memory CD4+ T cells. Material: memory CD4+ T cells from blood. Every receptor here comes from an adult in good health and CMV-seronegative.

The V call is TRBV6-5, the J call TRBJ2-1; D remains unclear. Germline assignment: CDR1 MNHEY and CDR2 SVGAGI. Trimming shortened V by 0 bases and J by 0 bases, and 9 bases separated the two germline ends. This CDR3 has 16 amino acids. Here the CDR3 reads CASSYSRSTSYNEQFF. The CDR3 DNA follows: TGTGCCAGCAGTTACTCACGGTCTACCTCCTACAATGAGCAGTTCTTC.

The rearrangement joins TRBV11-2 to TRBJ2-3, with a tentative D call TRBD1 (6 bases). In germline, CDR1 is SGHAT, CDR2 FQNNGV. V lost 10 bases and J 1 base, leaving 12 bases between the germline ends. CDR3 length: 13 amino acids. CDR3 region: CATREGGTDTQYF. The CDR3 DNA sequence: TGTGCCACCAGAGAGGGGGGCACAGATACGCAGTATTTT.

The chain joins TRBV18 to TRBJ1-5; D is unclear. V shed 3 bases and J shed 4 bases, with 7 bases lying between them. This CDR3 contains 13 residues. CDR1 and CDR2 from the germline V gene are KGHSH and LQKENI. The CDR3 spells CASSPAVNQPQHF. As DNA, the CDR3 is TGTGCCAGCTCACCTGCGGTGAATCAGCCCCAGCATTTT.

The V and J genes are TRBV28 and TRBJ2-2; 9 nucleotides line up with TRBD1. The CDR3 consists of 15 residues. The V segment lost 2 bases and the J segment 4 bases; nucleotides outside the gene matches: 2. Germline CDR1 is MDHEN and CDR2 is SYDVKM. CDR3 nucleotides: TGTGCCAGCAGTTTACGGGACAGGGTCACCGGGGAGCTGTTTTTT. It yields the protein CASSLRDRVTGELFF.

This chain connects TRBV5-1 to TRBJ1-1; no firm D call. The CDR3 has 13 amino acids. The V and J ends lost 5 bases and 1 base respectively, with 9 bases between them. Per germline, CDR1 SGHRS and CDR2 YFSETQ. CDR3 amino acids: CASREQTNTEAFF. The CDR3, as DNA: TGCGCCAGCAGGGAGCAAACGAACACTGAAGCTTTCTTT.

The chain couples TRBV7-2 to TRBJ2-7; no definite D call. The CDR3 has 15 residues. Germline assignment: CDR1 SGHTA and CDR2 FQGNSA. Between the trimmed V and J ends, which lost 5 bases and 0 bases, there was a span of 14 bases. The CDR3 DNA follows: TGTGCCAGCAGCCGAGCTTTACCCAGCTCCTACGAGCAGTACTTC. This encodes CASSRALPSSYEQYF.

The chain recombines TRBV5-1 with TRBJ2-5; the D gene is possibly TRBD1 (6 bases). The CDR3 has 11 residues. Trimming left V 3 bases short and J 13 bases short, with 13 bases between. Germline V gene lookup returns CDR1 SGHRS and CDR2 YFSETQ. Here the CDR3 reads CASSSADRTYF. CDR3 in DNA: TGCGCCAGCAGCTCCGCGGACAGAACGTACTTC.

This rearrangement joins TRBV7-2 to TRBJ1-1, with D perhaps matching TRBD1 (6 bases). V was pared by 3 bases and J by 6 bases, with 20 bases between. Germline loops: CDR1 SGHTA, CDR2 FQGNSA. The CDR3 runs 16 residues. The CDR3 region has the DNA TGTGCCAGCAGCTTCCCCGCGGGGGCAGTTAACGCTGAAGCTTTCTTT. It specifies CASSFPAGAVNAEAFF.

The chain has TRBV7-2 and TRBJ2-5; 8 positions match TRBD1. The germline CDR1 and CDR2 sequences are SGHTA and FQGNSA. The V gene end was trimmed by 5 bases and the J gene end by 5 bases; junction bases not matched to a gene: 7. The CDR3 loop spans 14 amino acids. CDR3 amino acids: CASSRGQGTETQYF. The CDR3 nucleotides read TGTGCCAGCAGCCGCGGACAGGGAACTGAGACCCAGTACTTC.

This clone was counted between two and nine times. DNA for the CDR3: TGTGCCAGCAGCACTGGGTACGGGGGGACTGAAGCTTTCTTT. Translated, it gives CASSTGYGGTEAFF. This chain uses TRBV6-5 with TRBJ1-1, with a tentative D call TRBD1 (5 bases). Germline V gives CDR1 MNHEY, CDR2 SVGAGI. This CDR3 spans 14 amino acids. Trimming took off 6 bases at V and 5 bases at J, with 16 bases between the two ends.

This rearrangement joins TRBV10-1 to TRBJ1-3; D not certain. CDR3 length: 17 amino acids. Germline CDR1 is WNHNN and CDR2 is SYGVQD (reference sequence). Trimming took off 0 bases at V and 0 bases at J, with 12 bases between the two ends. The CDR3 DNA reads as TGCGCCAGCAGTGAGTCACTGACCACAGCCTCTGGAAACACCATATATTTT. This codes for CASSESLTTASGNTIYF.

This clone was seen only once. The chain recombines TRBV6-5 with TRBJ2-1, with D tentatively TRBD1 or TRBD2 (5 bases each). Germline CDR1 is MNHEY and CDR2 is SVGAGI. V shed 6 bases and J shed 4 bases, with 13 bases lying between them. The length of the CDR3 is 14 residues. CDR3: CASSGTQSYNEQFF. DNA for the CDR3: TGTGCCAGCAGCGGGACGCAGTCTTACAATGAGCAGTTCTTC.

The sample holds one count of this clone. The rearrangement joins TRBV7-9 to TRBJ1-4; 10 nucleotides match TRBD1. Trimming at V came to 2 bases and at J to 6 bases, leaving 3 bases not matched to a gene. CDR1 and CDR2 from the germline V gene are SEHNR and FQNEAQ (reference sequence). The CDR3 contains 15 residues. CDR3 bases: TGTGCCAGCAGCTTATTGGGGACAGGGGATGAAAAACTGTTTTTT. This sequence encodes CASSLLGTGDEKLFF.

The chain uses TRBV15 and TRBJ2-7; 7 positions agree with TRBD1. V lost 0 bases to trimming and J lost 3 bases; unmatched junction nucleotides: 5. This CDR3 is built from 15 residues. The germline V gene has CDR1 LNHNV and CDR2 YYDKDF (reference sequence). The CDR3 coding sequence is TGTGCCACCAGCAGAGAAAGGGCAGGGGGCTACGAGCAGTACTTC. This codes for CATSRERAGGYEQYF. The whole variable domain, filled in from reference TRBV15 and TRBJ2-7, reads DAMVIQNPRYQVTQFGKPVTLSCSQTLNHNVMYWYQQKSSQAPKLLFHYYDKDFNNEADTPDNFQSRRPNTSFCFLDIRSPGLGDTAMYLCATSRERAGGYEQYFGPGTRLTVT.

This clone came up a few times. This chain links TRBV4-2 with TRBJ1-2; D is unclear. The CDR3 covers 12 residues. V was clipped by 2 bases and J by 7 bases, with 8 bases between them. Per the germline V gene, CDR1 is LGHNA and CDR2 is YNFKEQ. This chain's CDR3 is CASSQRESGYTF. The CDR3 DNA sequence: TGTGCCAGCAGCCAAAGGGAGAGTGGCTACACCTTC.

In the case of this clone: Other DNA sequences from this sample encode an identical CDR3 as well. V and J are TRBV5-1 and TRBJ2-3; D gene uncertain. V was pared by 4 bases and J by 0 bases, with 9 bases between. The CDR3 is made up of 14 amino acids. CDR1 and CDR2 (germline): SGHRS, YFSETQ. As DNA, the CDR3 is TGCGCCAGCAGCCTCGGTCAGAGCACAGATACGCAGTATTTT. It translates to CASSLGQSTDTQYF.

This rearrangement joins TRBV5-1 to TRBJ1-2, with D possibly TRBD1 on 5 matching bases. Germline V CDR1 and CDR2: SGHRS, YFSETQ. The germline V and J ends were trimmed by 4 bases and 5 bases, with 9 bases remaining between them. The CDR3 spans 12 residues. The CDR3 region has the DNA TGCGCCAGCAGCGAGGACACGTATGGCTACACCTTC. It codes for CASSEDTYGYTF.

V gene TRBV28 combines with J gene TRBJ2-1; D remains unclear. Trimming stripped 6 bases from V and 5 bases from J, with 14 bases between. The CDR3 extends over 14 amino acids. Germline V gene sequence: CDR1 MDHEN, CDR2 SYDVKM. The CDR3 spells CASSRPDTNNEQFF. In DNA, the CDR3 is TGTGCCAGCAGCCGGCCAGACACTAACAATGAGCAGTTCTTC.

The V and J genes are TRBV5-1 and TRBJ2-1; 7 bases line up with TRBD2. This CDR3 contains 13 residues. J was trimmed by 4 bases and V by 3 bases; bases with no gene match: 1. Germline CDR1 and CDR2: SGHRS and YFSETQ. The CDR3 reads CASSSGRYNEQFF. CDR3 in DNA: TGCGCCAGCAGCTCCGGGAGGTACAATGAGCAGTTCTTC.

V usage is TRBV30 and J usage is TRBJ1-3; D not resolved. The CDR3 runs 13 residues. V was shortened by 2 bases and J by 0 bases, with 5 bases between the two germline ends. Per germline, CDR1 GTSNPN and CDR2 SVGIG (reference sequence). For the CDR3, the DNA is TGTGCCTGGAGTCCTTACTCTGGAAACACCATATATTTT. Its protein is CAWSPYSGNTIYF.

This clone turned up a few times. J is TRBJ1-1 and V is TRBV30, with D unresolved. Trimming took off 2 bases at V and 2 bases at J, with 12 bases between the two ends. The CDR3 runs 14 residues. The germline V gene encodes CDR1 GTSNPN and CDR2 SVGIG (reference sequence). The CDR3 bases are TGTGCCTGGAGTTTATCGGGCAGTAACACTGAAGCTTTCTTT. As protein: CAWSLSGSNTEAFF.